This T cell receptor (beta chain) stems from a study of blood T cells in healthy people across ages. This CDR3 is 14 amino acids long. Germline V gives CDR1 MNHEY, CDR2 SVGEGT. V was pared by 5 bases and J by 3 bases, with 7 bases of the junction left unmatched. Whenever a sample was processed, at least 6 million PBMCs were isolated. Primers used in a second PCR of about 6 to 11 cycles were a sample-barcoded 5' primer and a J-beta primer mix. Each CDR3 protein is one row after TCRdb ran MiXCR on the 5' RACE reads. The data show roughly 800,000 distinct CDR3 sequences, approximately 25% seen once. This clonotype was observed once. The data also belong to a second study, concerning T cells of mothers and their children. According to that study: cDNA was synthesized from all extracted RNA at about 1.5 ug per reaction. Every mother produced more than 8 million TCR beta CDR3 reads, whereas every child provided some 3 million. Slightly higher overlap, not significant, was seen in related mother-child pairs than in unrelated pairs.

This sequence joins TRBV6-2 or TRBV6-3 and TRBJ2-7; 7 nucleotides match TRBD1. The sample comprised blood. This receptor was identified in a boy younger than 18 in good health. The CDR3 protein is CASSDNDRDYEQYF. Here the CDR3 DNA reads TGTGCCAGCAGTGACAACGACAGGGACTACGAGCAGTACTTC.